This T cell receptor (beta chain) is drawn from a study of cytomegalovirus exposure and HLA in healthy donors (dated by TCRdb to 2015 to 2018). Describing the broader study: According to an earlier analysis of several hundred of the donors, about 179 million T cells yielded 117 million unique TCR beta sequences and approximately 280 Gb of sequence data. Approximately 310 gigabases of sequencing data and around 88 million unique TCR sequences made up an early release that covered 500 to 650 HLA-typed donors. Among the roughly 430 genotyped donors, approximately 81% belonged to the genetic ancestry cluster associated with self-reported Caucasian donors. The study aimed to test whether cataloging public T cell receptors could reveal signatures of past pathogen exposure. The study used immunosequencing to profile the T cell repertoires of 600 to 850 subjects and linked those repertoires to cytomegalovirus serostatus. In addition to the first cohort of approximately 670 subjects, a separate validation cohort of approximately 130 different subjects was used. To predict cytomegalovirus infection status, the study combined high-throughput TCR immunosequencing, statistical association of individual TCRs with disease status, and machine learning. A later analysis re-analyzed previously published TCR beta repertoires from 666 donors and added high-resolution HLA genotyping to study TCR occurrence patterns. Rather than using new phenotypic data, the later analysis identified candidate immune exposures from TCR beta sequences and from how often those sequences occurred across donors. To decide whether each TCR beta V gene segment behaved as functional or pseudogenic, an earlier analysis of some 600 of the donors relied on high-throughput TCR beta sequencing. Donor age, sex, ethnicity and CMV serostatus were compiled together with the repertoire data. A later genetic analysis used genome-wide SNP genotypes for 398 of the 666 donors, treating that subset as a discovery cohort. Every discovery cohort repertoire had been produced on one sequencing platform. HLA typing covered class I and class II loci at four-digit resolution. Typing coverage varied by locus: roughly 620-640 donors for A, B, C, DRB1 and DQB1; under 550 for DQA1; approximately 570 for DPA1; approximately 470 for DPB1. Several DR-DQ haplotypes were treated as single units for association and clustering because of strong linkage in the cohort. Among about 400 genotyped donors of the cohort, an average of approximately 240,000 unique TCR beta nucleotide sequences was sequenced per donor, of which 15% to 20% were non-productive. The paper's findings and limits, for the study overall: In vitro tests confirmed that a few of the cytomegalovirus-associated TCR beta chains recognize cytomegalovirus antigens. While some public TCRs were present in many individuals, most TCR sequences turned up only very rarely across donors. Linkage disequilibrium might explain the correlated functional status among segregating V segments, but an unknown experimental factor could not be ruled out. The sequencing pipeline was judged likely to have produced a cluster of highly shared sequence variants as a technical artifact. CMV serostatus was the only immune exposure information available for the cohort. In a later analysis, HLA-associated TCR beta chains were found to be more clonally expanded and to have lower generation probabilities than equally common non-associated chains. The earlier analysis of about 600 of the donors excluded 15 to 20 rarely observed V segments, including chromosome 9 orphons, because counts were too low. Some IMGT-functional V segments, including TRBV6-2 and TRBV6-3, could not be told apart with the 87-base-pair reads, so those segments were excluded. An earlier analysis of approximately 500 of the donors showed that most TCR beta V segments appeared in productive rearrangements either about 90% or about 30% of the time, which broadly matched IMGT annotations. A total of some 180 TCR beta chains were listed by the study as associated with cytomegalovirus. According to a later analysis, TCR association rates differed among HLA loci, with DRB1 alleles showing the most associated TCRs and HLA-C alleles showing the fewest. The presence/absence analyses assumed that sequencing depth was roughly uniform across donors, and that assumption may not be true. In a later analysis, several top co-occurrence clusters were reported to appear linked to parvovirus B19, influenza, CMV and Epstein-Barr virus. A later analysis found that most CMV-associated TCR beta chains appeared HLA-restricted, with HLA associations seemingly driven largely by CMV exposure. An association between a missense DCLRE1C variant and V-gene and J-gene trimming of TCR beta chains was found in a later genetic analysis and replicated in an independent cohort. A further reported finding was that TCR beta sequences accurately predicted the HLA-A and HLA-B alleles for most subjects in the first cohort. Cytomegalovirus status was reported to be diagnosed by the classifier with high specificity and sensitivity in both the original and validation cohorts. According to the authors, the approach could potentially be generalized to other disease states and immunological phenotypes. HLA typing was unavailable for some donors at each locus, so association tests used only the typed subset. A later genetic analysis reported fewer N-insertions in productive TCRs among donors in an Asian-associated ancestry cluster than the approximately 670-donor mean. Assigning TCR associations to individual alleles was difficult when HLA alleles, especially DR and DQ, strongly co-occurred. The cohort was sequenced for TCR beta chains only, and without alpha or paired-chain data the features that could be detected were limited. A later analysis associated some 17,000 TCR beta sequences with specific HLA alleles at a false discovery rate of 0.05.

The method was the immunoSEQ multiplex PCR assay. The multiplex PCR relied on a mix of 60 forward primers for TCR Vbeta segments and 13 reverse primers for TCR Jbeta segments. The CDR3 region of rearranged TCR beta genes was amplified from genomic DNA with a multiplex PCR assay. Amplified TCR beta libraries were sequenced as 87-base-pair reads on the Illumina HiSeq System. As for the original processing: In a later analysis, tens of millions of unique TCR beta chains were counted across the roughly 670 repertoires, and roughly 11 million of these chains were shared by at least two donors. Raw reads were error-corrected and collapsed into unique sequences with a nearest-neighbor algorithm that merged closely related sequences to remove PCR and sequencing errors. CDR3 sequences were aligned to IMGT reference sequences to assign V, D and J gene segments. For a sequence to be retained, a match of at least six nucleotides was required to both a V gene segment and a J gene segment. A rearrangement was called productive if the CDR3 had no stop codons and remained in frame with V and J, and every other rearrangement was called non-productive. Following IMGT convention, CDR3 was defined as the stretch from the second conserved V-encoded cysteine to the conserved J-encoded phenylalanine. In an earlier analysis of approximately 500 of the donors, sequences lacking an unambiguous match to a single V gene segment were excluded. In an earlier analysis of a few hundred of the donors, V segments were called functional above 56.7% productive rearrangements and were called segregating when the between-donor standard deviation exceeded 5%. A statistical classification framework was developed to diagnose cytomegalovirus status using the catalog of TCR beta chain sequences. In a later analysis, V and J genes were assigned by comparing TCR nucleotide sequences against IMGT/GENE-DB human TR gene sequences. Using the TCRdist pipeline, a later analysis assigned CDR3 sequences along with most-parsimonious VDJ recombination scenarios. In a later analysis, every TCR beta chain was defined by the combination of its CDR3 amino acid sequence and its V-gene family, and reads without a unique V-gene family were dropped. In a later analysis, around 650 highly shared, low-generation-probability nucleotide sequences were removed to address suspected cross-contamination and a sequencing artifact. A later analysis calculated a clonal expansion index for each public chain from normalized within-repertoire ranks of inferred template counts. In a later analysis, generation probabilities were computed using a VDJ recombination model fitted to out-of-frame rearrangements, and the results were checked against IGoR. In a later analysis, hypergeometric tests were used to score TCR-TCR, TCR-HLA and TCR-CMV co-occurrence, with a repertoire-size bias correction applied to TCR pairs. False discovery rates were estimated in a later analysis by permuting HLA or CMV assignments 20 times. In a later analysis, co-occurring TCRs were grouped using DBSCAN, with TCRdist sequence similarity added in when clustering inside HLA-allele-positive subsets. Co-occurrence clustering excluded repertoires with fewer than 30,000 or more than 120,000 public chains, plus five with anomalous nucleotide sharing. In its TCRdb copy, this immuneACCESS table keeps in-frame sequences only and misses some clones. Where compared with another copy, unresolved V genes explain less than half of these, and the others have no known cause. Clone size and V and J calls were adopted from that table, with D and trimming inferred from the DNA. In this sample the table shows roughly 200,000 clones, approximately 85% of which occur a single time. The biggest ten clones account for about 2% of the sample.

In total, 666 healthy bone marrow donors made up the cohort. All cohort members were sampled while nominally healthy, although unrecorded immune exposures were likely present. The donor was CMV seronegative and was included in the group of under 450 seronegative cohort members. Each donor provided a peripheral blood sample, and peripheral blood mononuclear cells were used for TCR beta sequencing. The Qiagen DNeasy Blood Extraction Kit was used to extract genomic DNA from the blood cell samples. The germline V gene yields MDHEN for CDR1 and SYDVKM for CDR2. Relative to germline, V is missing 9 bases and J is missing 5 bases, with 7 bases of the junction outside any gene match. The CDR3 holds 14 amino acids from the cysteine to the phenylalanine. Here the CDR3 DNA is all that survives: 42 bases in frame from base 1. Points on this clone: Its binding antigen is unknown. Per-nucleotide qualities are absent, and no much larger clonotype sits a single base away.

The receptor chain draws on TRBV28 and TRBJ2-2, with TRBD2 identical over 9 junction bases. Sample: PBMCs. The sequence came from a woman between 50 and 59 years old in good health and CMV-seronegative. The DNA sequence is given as TGTGCCAGTACTTGGGCGGGAGGGACCGGGGAGCTGTTTTTT. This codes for CASTWAGGTGELFF.